At least ten counts were recorded for the clone carrying this TCR beta chain. What it recognizes is unknown. This entry comes from a study of T cell repertoires in cytomegalovirus infection. The wider study: Through public TCR beta signatures, both CMV infection and matching HLA type were indicated.

Trimming removed 8 bases at V and 3 bases at J, with 13 bases between. CDR1 is SEHNR, CDR2 FQNEAQ, per germline (reference sequence). The CDR3 has 13 residues. Findings and caveats of the study: The ex vivo response showed dominance by HLA-C-restricted CMV-specific TCR beta clonotypes.

TCRdb used MiXCR to reprocess the reads, holding one entry per CDR3 protein. The sample lists around 630,000 distinct CDR3 sequences, 20% to 25% occurring once. The sequencing input was CD8+ T cells from PBMCs. The chain couples TRBV7-9 to TRBJ1-1, with a weak D call TRBD1 (5 bases). The source is a human donor in good health (CMV status not recorded). Some clones in this sample may be carry-over from other donors' samples. The CDR3 coding sequence is TGTGCCAGCGCCAAACCGGGGGACACTGAAGCTTTCTTT. Its protein product is CASAKPGDTEAFF.